A selection of T cell receptor beta chains follows, all from one sample in a study of early T cells in non-severe SARS-CoV-2 infection. Using its own MiXCR run on the 5' RACE reads, TCRdb lists one record per CDR3 protein. The table records about 40,000 distinct CDR3 sequences, roughly 5% of them present only once. Sequencing input: whole blood. The receptors were sampled from an adult who was a healthcare worker with PCR-confirmed SARS-CoV-2 infection or an uninfected control (not recorded which). CDR3s include the opening cysteine and the closing phenylalanine or tryptophan. The D gene is left open where the match is weak. The size of a clone is reported for some rows only, either as once, few or many, or as a class for expanded clones.

j_call | clone_size | v_call | d_call | cdr3_nt | cdr3_aa
TRBJ2-7 | many | TRBV6-2/TRBV6-3 | TRBD1 | TGTGCCAGCAGACCCGGGACAGGGGGCTCCTACGAGCAGTACTTC | CASRPGTGGSYEQYF
TRBJ1-1 | many | TRBV18 | . | TGTGCCAGCTCACCAGAACAGAACACTGAAGCTTTCTTT | CASSPEQNTEAFF
TRBJ1-2 | many | TRBV6-5 | TRBD1 | TGTGCCAGCAGTTACGGGACAGAAGGCTACACCTTC | CASSYGTEGYTF
TRBJ1-3 | many | TRBV6-5 | . | TGTGCCAGTATATCAACAGGGAGGCACACCATATATTTT | CASISTGRHTIYF
TRBJ2-2 | many | TRBV7-2 | . | TGTGCCAGCAGCTTAGGTGGTCCTCTAGTGGCCGGGGAGCTGTTTTTT | CASSLGGPLVAGELFF
TRBJ1-1 | many | TRBV12-3/TRBV12-4 | . | TGTGCCAGCAGTTTCGGGGTAAGCACTGAAGCTTTCTTT | CASSFGVSTEAFF
TRBJ1-5 | . | TRBV19 | . | TGTGCCAGTAGTATAGGAGGGGGAGGCAATCAGCCCCAGCATTTT | CASSIGGGGNQPQHF
TRBJ2-3 | many | TRBV6-1 | TRBD1 | TGTGCCAGCAGTGAAGGACAGGGGGCTCCAGATACGCAGTATTTT | CASSEGQGAPDTQYF
TRBJ1-2 | . | TRBV11-2 | . | TGTGCCAGCAGCTTAACGGAGGCACCCTACTATGGCTACACCTTC | CASSLTEAPYYGYTF
TRBJ1-2 | . | TRBV2 | . | TGTGCCAGCTTTCAGGGAGGCTATGGCTACACCTTC | CASFQGGYGYTF
TRBJ2-1 | many | TRBV10-3 | . | TGTGCCATCAGTTCAGCCCCTTTGGGTGAGCAGTTCTTC | CAISSAPLGEQFF
TRBJ1-6 | many | TRBV5-1 | . | TGCGCCAGCAGCTTGGCCGGGGGCAGCTATAATTCACCCCTCCACTTT | CASSLAGGSYNSPLHF
TRBJ1-6 | . | TRBV2 | TRBD1 | TGTGCCAGCAGTGAAGCCCCAGGGGGGAATTCACCCCTCCACTTT | CASSEAPGGNSPLHF
TRBJ2-7 | few | TRBV5-6 | TRBD2 | TGTGCCAGCAGCTTGGCGGGGGGGTCGCCTTACGAGCAGTACTTC | CASSLAGGSPYEQYF
TRBJ2-7 | few | TRBV20-1 | TRBD2 | TGCAGTGCTAGAACTAGCGGGATCTACGAGCAGTACTTC | CSARTSGIYEQYF
TRBJ1-1 | many | TRBV5-1 | TRBD1 | TGCGCCAGCAGCGAGGGGACAGCTTTTGAAGCTTTCTTT | CASSEGTAFEAFF
TRBJ2-5 | many | TRBV9 | TRBD2 | TGTGCCAGCAGTCAGGGACTAGCGGGAGGCGGGGAGACCCAGTACTTC | CASSQGLAGGGETQYF
TRBJ1-1 | many | TRBV4-3 | . | TGCGCCAGCAGCCAAGACGTCCCGGGGGCGAACACTGAAGCTTTCTTT | CASSQDVPGANTEAFF